This T cell receptor beta chain was obtained from a study of cytomegalovirus exposure and HLA in healthy donors. Study results and caveats: A later analysis linked a missense variant in DCLRE1C to the trimming of TCR beta V and J genes. With high specificity and sensitivity, the classifier reportedly diagnosed cytomegalovirus status. Investigators reported over 150 TCR beta chains as tied to cytomegalovirus. In a later analysis, HLA-associated TCR beta chains were more clonally expanded than equally common others.

Primers included in the PCR were 60 Vbeta and 13 Jbeta primers. Sequencing used immunoSEQ multiplex PCR; TCRdb keeps in-frame clones, though not all of them. This table has about 120,000 clones, around a tenth appearing once. This clone was counted a few times. Antigen specificity is unknown. J lost 8 bases, V lost 6 bases, and 13 bases had no gene match. The CDR3 runs to 15 residues. Germline CDR1 reads MNHEY; CDR2 reads SMNVEV (reference sequence). V and J are TRBV27 and TRBJ2-1, with 7 bases matching TRBD2. The sample was PBMCs. The sequence derives from a man in his thirties or forties in good health and CMV-seronegative. CDR3 nucleotide sequence: TGTGCCAGCAGCTTCGGACTAGGCCCGGTCGATGAGCAGTTCTTC. Protein sequence: CASSFGLGPVDEQFF.